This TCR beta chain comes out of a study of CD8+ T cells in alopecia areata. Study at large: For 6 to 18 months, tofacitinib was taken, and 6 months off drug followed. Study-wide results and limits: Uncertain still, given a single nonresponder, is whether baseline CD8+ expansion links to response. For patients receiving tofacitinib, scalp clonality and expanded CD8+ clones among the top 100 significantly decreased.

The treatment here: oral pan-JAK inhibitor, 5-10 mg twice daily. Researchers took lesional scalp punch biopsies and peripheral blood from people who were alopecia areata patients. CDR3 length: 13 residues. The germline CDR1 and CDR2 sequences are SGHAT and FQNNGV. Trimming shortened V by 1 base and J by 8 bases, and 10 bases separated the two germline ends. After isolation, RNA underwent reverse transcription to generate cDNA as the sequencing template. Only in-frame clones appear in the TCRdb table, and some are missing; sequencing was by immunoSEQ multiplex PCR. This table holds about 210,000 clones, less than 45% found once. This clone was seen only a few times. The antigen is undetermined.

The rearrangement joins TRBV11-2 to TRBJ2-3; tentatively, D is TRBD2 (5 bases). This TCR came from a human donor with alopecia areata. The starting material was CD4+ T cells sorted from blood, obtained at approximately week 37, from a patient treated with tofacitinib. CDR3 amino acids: CASSLGERTTQYF. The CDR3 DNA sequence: TGTGCCAGCAGCTTAGGGGAGCGCACTACGCAGTATTTT.